This is a list of T cell receptor beta chains from one sample in a study of metastatic and nonmetastatic thyroid tumors. From the PCR reads, TCRdb re-called clones with MiXCR. The sample lists around 19,000 clones, around 16% occurring once. The sequenced material came from blood. All receptors come from a female donor with papillary thyroid cancer or a benign thyroid nodule (not recorded which). Some clones in this sample may be carry-over from other donors' samples. Both conserved end residues are part of each CDR3. D genes are given only for firm matches. The listing skips clone size in some rows; elsewhere it reads once, few, many or a size class.

d_call: .
clone_size: once
j_call: TRBJ2-7
v_call: TRBV5-1
cdr3_nt: TGCGCCAGCAGCGGGTTCAACATGGGGCGGTTTGGCGAGCAGTACTTC
cdr3_aa: CASSGFNMGRFGEQYF

d_call: .
clone_size: many
j_call: TRBJ2-5
v_call: TRBV5-4
cdr3_nt: TGTGCCAGCAGCCCGGGCCTTAAAATGGGAGAGACCCAGTACTTC
cdr3_aa: CASSPGLKMGETQYF

d_call: .
clone_size: .
j_call: TRBJ1-1
v_call: TRBV11-2
cdr3_nt: TGTGCCAGCACCCCCATGTCCTCGAGGACTGAAGCTTTCTTT
cdr3_aa: CASTPMSSRTEAFF

d_call: .
clone_size: many
j_call: TRBJ2-2
v_call: TRBV2
cdr3_nt: TGTGCCAGCAGTACGACTAGGGGGGGGAACACCGGGGAGCTGTTTTTT
cdr3_aa: CASSTTRGGNTGELFF

d_call: TRBD1
clone_size: medium-sized
j_call: TRBJ2-3
v_call: TRBV7-2
cdr3_nt: TGTGCCAGCAGCCCTAACAGGGGCTTCGGCACAGATACGCAGTATTTT
cdr3_aa: CASSPNRGFGTDTQYF

d_call: TRBD2
clone_size: many
j_call: TRBJ2-1
v_call: TRBV10-3
cdr3_nt: TGTGCCATCAGTGACAGGACTAGCGGGTCGGGGTACAATGAGCAGTTCTTC
cdr3_aa: CAISDRTSGSGYNEQFF

d_call: .
clone_size: many
j_call: TRBJ2-3
v_call: TRBV29-1
cdr3_nt: TGCAGCGTTGACAAGGCTAGCAGGACTAGCACAGATACGCAGTATTTT
cdr3_aa: CSVDKASRTSTDTQYF

d_call: TRBD1
clone_size: many
j_call: TRBJ2-7
v_call: TRBV27
cdr3_nt: TGTGCCAGCAGTTTATCCTGGACAGGAGGCCCCTACGAGCAGTACTTC
cdr3_aa: CASSLSWTGGPYEQYF

d_call: TRBD1
clone_size: .
j_call: TRBJ1-2
v_call: TRBV28
cdr3_nt: TGTGCCAGCAGTTCCCTGGGACAGCCATATGGCTACACCTTC
cdr3_aa: CASSSLGQPYGYTF

d_call: TRBD1
clone_size: many
j_call: TRBJ1-5
v_call: TRBV20-1
cdr3_nt: TGCAGTGCTAGTCGGAGACAGGGCAGCGATCAGCCCCAGCATTTT
cdr3_aa: CSASRRQGSDQPQHF

d_call: .
clone_size: many
j_call: TRBJ2-2
v_call: TRBV20-1
cdr3_nt: TGCAGTGCTGTAAAGGGCGGATTTCGGACCGGGGAGCTGTTTTTT
cdr3_aa: CSAVKGGFRTGELFF

d_call: .
clone_size: many
j_call: TRBJ2-1
v_call: TRBV3-1
cdr3_nt: TGTGCCAGTAGCGGACTGTTGGGAAATGAGCAGTTCTTC
cdr3_aa: CASSGLLGNEQFF

d_call: .
clone_size: many
j_call: TRBJ2-2
v_call: TRBV27
cdr3_nt: TGTGCCAGCAGTTTTTCAAGCGGAAGGGACCGCCACACCGGGGAGCTGTTTTTT
cdr3_aa: CASSFSSGRDRHTGELFF

d_call: .
clone_size: .
j_call: TRBJ2-1
v_call: TRBV11-2
cdr3_nt: TGTGCCAGCAGCTTAGAGGGTACTGTTGCGGCAAATGAGCAGTTCTTC
cdr3_aa: CASSLEGTVAANEQFF

d_call: .
clone_size: medium-sized
j_call: TRBJ2-2
v_call: TRBV5-1
cdr3_nt: TGCGCCAGCAGCTTGGATGCAGGGTCAAGGGAGCTGTTTTTT
cdr3_aa: CASSLDAGSRELFF

d_call: .
clone_size: many
j_call: TRBJ1-1
v_call: TRBV19
cdr3_nt: TGTGCCAGTAGTATGGATGCTGGCGCTGAAGCTTTCTTT
cdr3_aa: CASSMDAGAEAFF

d_call: TRBD2
clone_size: medium-sized
j_call: TRBJ2-2
v_call: TRBV4-3
cdr3_nt: TGCGCCAGCAGCCAACAAGCGGGAGCAAGAACCGGGGAGCTGTTTTTT
cdr3_aa: CASSQQAGARTGELFF

d_call: .
clone_size: many
j_call: TRBJ2-7
v_call: TRBV11-3
cdr3_nt: TGTGCCAGCAGCTTATCGCCCTACGAGCAGTACTTC
cdr3_aa: CASSLSPYEQYF

d_call: .
clone_size: .
j_call: TRBJ1-4
v_call: TRBV28
cdr3_nt: TGTGCCAGCAGCCTCGGGGGGCGCAGTGAAAAACTGTTTTTT
cdr3_aa: CASSLGGRSEKLFF

d_call: TRBD2
clone_size: .
j_call: TRBJ2-5
v_call: TRBV5-4
cdr3_nt: TGTGCCAGCAGCGGGGGACTAGCGTTTCTGGAGACCCAGTACTTC
cdr3_aa: CASSGGLAFLETQYF

d_call: .
clone_size: .
j_call: TRBJ1-2
v_call: TRBV19
cdr3_nt: TGTGCCAGTAGACAACAGGGAGAGACTAACTATGGCTACACCTTC
cdr3_aa: CASRQQGETNYGYTF

d_call: .
clone_size: many
j_call: TRBJ2-2
v_call: TRBV25-1
cdr3_nt: TGTGCCAGCAGTGAATCTAGCGCCAACACCGGGGAGCTGTTTTTT
cdr3_aa: CASSESSANTGELFF

d_call: TRBD1
clone_size: many
j_call: TRBJ1-4
v_call: TRBV7-2
cdr3_nt: TGTGCCAGCAGCAGGAGGACAGGGAATGAAAAACTGTTTTTT
cdr3_aa: CASSRRTGNEKLFF

d_call: TRBD2
clone_size: once
j_call: TRBJ2-7
v_call: TRBV4-1
cdr3_nt: TGCGCCAGCAGCCAAGATAGCGGGGGGCTAGCCTACGAGCAGTACTTC
cdr3_aa: CASSQDSGGLAYEQYF

d_call: .
clone_size: many
j_call: TRBJ2-6
v_call: TRBV12-3/TRBV12-4
cdr3_nt: TGTGCCAGCAGTCACAGCTCTGGGGCCAACGTCCTGACTTTC
cdr3_aa: CASSHSSGANVLTF

d_call: TRBD1
clone_size: many
j_call: TRBJ2-7
v_call: TRBV6-1
cdr3_nt: TGTGCCAGCAACCGACAGGGGGCCTACGAGCAGTACTTC
cdr3_aa: CASNRQGAYEQYF

d_call: TRBD2
clone_size: many
j_call: TRBJ2-3
v_call: TRBV5-1
cdr3_nt: TGCGCCAGCAGCTTGCTGGCAGGGGCCGGCCTAGCGGGAGGGCCGGGGACGCAGTATTTT
cdr3_aa: CASSLLAGAGLAGGPGTQYF

d_call: .
clone_size: many
j_call: TRBJ2-5
v_call: TRBV29-1
cdr3_nt: TGCAGCGTCACACGGGACTCGTTCCAAGAGACCCAGTACTTC
cdr3_aa: CSVTRDSFQETQYF